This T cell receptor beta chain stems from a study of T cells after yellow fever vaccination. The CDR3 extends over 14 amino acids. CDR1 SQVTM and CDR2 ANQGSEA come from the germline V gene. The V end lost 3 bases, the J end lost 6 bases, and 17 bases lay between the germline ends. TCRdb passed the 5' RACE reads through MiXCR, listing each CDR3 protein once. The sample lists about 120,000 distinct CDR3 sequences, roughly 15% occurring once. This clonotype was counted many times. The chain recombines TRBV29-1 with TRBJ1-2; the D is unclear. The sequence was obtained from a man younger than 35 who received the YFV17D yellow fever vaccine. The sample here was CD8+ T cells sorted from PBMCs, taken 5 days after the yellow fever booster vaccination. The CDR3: CSVDFVADPHGYTF. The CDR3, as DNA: TGCAGCGTTGATTTTGTGGCAGACCCTCATGGCTACACCTTC.